Listed below are T cell receptor beta chains from one sample, sequenced in a study of OX40 agonist ivuxolimab in advanced cancers. The protocol was immunoSEQ multiplex PCR, while the TCRdb copy is restricted to in-frame clones and leaves out a portion. The sample gives about 77,000 clones, approximately 93% of which show up once; about 20% is in the top ten. The sequencing here drew on CD4+ or CD8+ T cells sorted from blood, taken in a trial of the OX40 agonist ivuxolimab. All receptors come from an adult with an advanced solid tumor such as melanoma, head and neck, liver or kidney cancer. The CDR3 runs from the conserved cysteine through the conserved F or W. Fields, in order: clone size, J gene, D gene, V gene, CDR3 protein, CDR3 DNA. A D gene is named only where the DNA matches it firmly. Rows give clone size only sometimes, using once, few, many, or a class for an expanded clone.

.	TRBJ2-1	.	TRBV10-1	CASSSSGNYNEQFF	TGCGCCAGCAGTTCGTCAGGGAACTACAATGAGCAGTTCTTC
.	TRBJ1-2	.	TRBV9	CASSVERPTNYGYTF	TGTGCCAGCAGCGTAGAGAGACCCACCAACTATGGCTACACCTTC
.	TRBJ1-5	.	TRBV6-6	CASSPPGVNSNQPQHF	TGTGCCAGCAGCCCGCCAGGAGTCAATAGCAATCAGCCCCAGCATTTT
.	TRBJ2-1	.	TRBV7-9	CASSSPPGQGWDDNEQFF	TGTGCCAGCAGCTCCCCTCCGGGCCAGGGCTGGGACGACAATGAGCAGTTCTTC
.	TRBJ2-6	.	TRBV11-2	CASSPPVGANVLTF	TGTGCCAGCAGCCCGCCGGTAGGGGCCAACGTCCTGACTTTC
.	TRBJ2-1	TRBD2	TRBV6-5	CASSYGREGEQFF	TGTGCCAGCAGTTACGGGCGGGAGGGTGAGCAGTTCTTC
.	TRBJ2-1	.	TRBV27	CASSLSSTPYNEQFF	TGTGCCAGCAGTTTAAGCTCGACCCCCTACAATGAGCAGTTCTTC
.	TRBJ2-7	.	TRBV6-4	CASRPHSGMAYEQYF	TGTGCCAGCAGGCCCCATTCCGGGATGGCCTACGAGCAGTACTTC
.	TRBJ2-6	.	TRBV14	CASSPWGTGANVLTF	TGTGCCAGCAGCCCTTGGGGGACCGGGGCCAACGTCCTGACTTTC
.	TRBJ2-2	TRBD2	TRBV11-2	CAIPKGASGSNTGELFF	TGTGCCATCCCAAAAGGGGCTAGCGGGTCGAACACCGGGGAGCTGTTTTTT
.	TRBJ2-7	TRBD1	TRBV5-6	CASSKGQGIYEQYF	TGTGCCAGCAGCAAGGGACAGGGCATATACGAGCAGTACTTC
.	TRBJ1-1	.	TRBV6-4	CASSEESNMQGYNTEAFF	TGTGCCAGCAGTGAAGAATCGAATATGCAGGGGTACAACACTGAAGCTTTCTTT
.	TRBJ1-5	.	TRBV5-6	CASSLAGGRVLQPQHF	TGTGCCAGCAGCTTGGCCGGGGGGCGGGTACTTCAGCCCCAGCATTTT
.	TRBJ2-2	TRBD1	TRBV27	CASRLLPGQGTGELFF	TGTGCCAGCAGGCTGCTACCGGGACAGGGAACCGGGGAGCTGTTTTTT
.	TRBJ2-4	.	TRBV4-3	CASSQDLGPKNIQYF	TGCGCCAGCAGCCAAGATCTGGGGCCCAAAAACATTCAGTACTTC
.	TRBJ1-6	TRBD1	TRBV4-1	CASSQGTGGNSPLHF	TGCGCCAGCAGCCAAGGGACAGGGGGAAATTCACCCCTCCACTTT
.	TRBJ1-2	.	TRBV12-5	CASGLVPGIYGYTF	TGTGCTAGTGGTTTGGTCCCGGGAATCTATGGCTACACCTTC
.	TRBJ1-5	.	TRBV11-2	CASSLDLGGGQPQHF	TGTGCCAGCAGCTTAGATCTGGGGGGGGGTCAGCCCCAGCATTTT
.	TRBJ2-1	TRBD1	TRBV7-6	CASSLGVTGTAANEQFF	TGTGCCAGCAGCTTGGGGGTGACCGGGACAGCGGCGAATGAGCAGTTCTTC
.	TRBJ1-1	.	TRBV4-2	CASSQGPDGKNTEAFF	TGTGCCAGCAGCCAAGGCCCGGACGGCAAGAACACTGAAGCTTTCTTT
.	TRBJ2-6	.	TRBV7-9	CASSLGGDGANVLTF	TGTGCCAGCAGCTTGGGCGGGGATGGGGCCAACGTCCTGACTTTC
.	TRBJ1-3	.	TRBV4-1	CASSQEYRVQSGNTIYF	TGCGCCAGCAGCCAAGAATACAGGGTCCAGTCGGGAAACACCATATATTTT
.	TRBJ2-2	TRBD2	TRBV6-6	CASSTGLAGNTGELFF	TGTGCCAGCAGTACAGGACTAGCGGGTAACACCGGGGAGCTGTTTTTT
.	TRBJ2-7	TRBD2	TRBV10-3	CAISDPPGTSGSFYEQYF	TGTGCCATCAGTGATCCCCCCGGGACTAGCGGGAGTTTTTACGAGCAGTACTTC
.	TRBJ1-2	TRBD1	TRBV15	CATSRGGQAFYGYTF	TGTGCCACCAGCAGAGGGGGACAGGCCTTCTATGGCTACACCTTC
.	TRBJ1-1	TRBD1	TRBV4-3	CASDQGAGTEAFF	TGCGCCAGCGATCAGGGGGCTGGGACTGAAGCTTTCTTT
.	TRBJ2-5	.	TRBV5-8	CASSLHNYQETQYF	TGTGCCAGCAGCTTGCACAATTACCAAGAGACCCAGTACTTC
few	TRBJ2-7	.	TRBV27	CASSFSQGVSYEQYF	TGTGCCAGCAGTTTTTCACAGGGTGTGTCCTACGAGCAGTACTTC
.	TRBJ2-5	.	TRBV13	CASSSYQETQYF	TGTGCCAGCTCCAGTTACCAAGAGACCCAGTACTTC
.	TRBJ1-2	.	TRBV5-1	CASSLVYRDYGYTF	TGCGCCAGCAGCTTGGTTTACAGGGACTATGGCTACACCTTC
.	TRBJ2-6	.	TRBV7-8	CASSQGGTSGGANVLTF	TGTGCCAGCAGCCAGGGGGGGACATCCGGAGGAGCCAACGTCCTGACTTTC
.	TRBJ2-5	.	TRBV13	CASSPIKGIPTDQTQYF	TGTGCCAGCAGCCCGATCAAAGGGATCCCCACCGACCAGACCCAGTACTTC
once	TRBJ2-1	.	TRBV9	CASSLPGRSSYNEQFF	TGTGCCAGCAGCTTACCGGGACGCAGCTCCTACAATGAGCAGTTCTTC
.	TRBJ1-1	TRBD1	TRBV5-4	CASSWGTAQAFF	TGTGCCAGCAGCTGGGGGACAGCCCAAGCTTTCTTT
.	TRBJ1-6	.	TRBV6-1	CASSELSGFGSPLHF	TGTGCCAGCAGTGAACTCTCGGGGTTTGGGTCACCCCTCCACTTT
.	TRBJ1-5	.	TRBV4-3	CASSQDWVGQPQHF	TGCGCCAGCAGCCAAGATTGGGTTGGTCAGCCCCAGCATTTT
once	TRBJ2-7	.	TRBV4-1	CASSQVPTGNYEQYF	TGCGCCAGCAGCCAAGTTCCCACGGGTAACTACGAGCAGTACTTC
.	TRBJ1-5	.	TRBV5-1	CASSPWDRNQPQHF	TGCGCCAGCAGCCCCTGGGACCGGAATCAGCCCCAGCATTTT
once	TRBJ2-1	.	TRBV6-6	CASSSQGGTPFNEQFF	TGTGCCAGCAGCTCCCAGGGGGGCACACCCTTCAATGAGCAGTTCTTC
.	TRBJ2-5	.	TRBV7-2	CASSFDRLPQETQYF	TGTGCCAGCAGCTTTGACAGGTTGCCGCAAGAGACCCAGTACTTC
.	TRBJ1-4	.	TRBV7-9	CASSLIGGQRINEKLFF	TGTGCCAGCAGCTTAATTGGGGGACAACGCATTAATGAAAAACTGTTTTTT
.	TRBJ1-6	TRBD1	TRBV4-1	CASSQVGRTGPITLHF	TGCGCCAGCAGCCAAGTCGGCCGGACAGGACCGATCACCCTCCACTTT
.	TRBJ1-1	.	TRBV4-1	CASSQVRGNLNTEAFF	TGCGCCAGCAGCCAAGTGAGGGGGAATCTGAACACTGAAGCTTTCTTT
.	TRBJ1-3	.	TRBV16	CASSLQHSSGNTIYF	TGTGCCAGCAGCCTTCAGCACAGCTCTGGAAACACCATATATTTT
once	TRBJ1-1	TRBD1	TRBV5-1	CASRTGSTEAFF	TGCGCCAGCCGGACAGGGTCGACTGAAGCTTTCTTT
.	TRBJ2-5	TRBD2	TRBV5-6	CASSLVGLVNQEAQYF	TGTGCCAGCAGCTTGGTGGGACTAGTAAACCAAGAGGCCCAGTACTTC
.	TRBJ1-4	TRBD1	TRBV25-1	CASSTGSDEKLFF	TGTGCCAGCTCGACAGGGTCGGATGAAAAACTGTTTTTT